The T cell receptor (beta chain) described here comes from a study of T cell repertoires in cytomegalovirus infection. The overall study: Public TCR beta signature analysis indicated the presence of both CMV infection and matching HLA type.

On this clonotype: Its antigen is unknown.

General study points: CMV-specific TCR beta clonotypes restricted by HLA-C were the ones dominating the ex vivo response.

This CDR3 is 17 amino acids long. After removal of 8 bases from V and 0 bases from J, the junction contained 10 bases not matched to a gene. CDR1 and CDR2 (germline): LNHDA, SQIVND (reference sequence). MiXCR, applied by TCRdb to the reads, yields one record per CDR3 protein. The repertoire holds 480,000 or so distinct CDR3 sequences, with roughly 12% as singletons. The chain couples TRBV19 to TRBJ2-6; 7 positions match TRBD1. This clonotype originated in a human donor in good health (CMV status not recorded). Some clones in this sample may be carry-over from other donors' samples. The specimen sequenced was PBMCs. The CDR3 coding sequence is TGTGCCAGTGCCCGGGACAGTCCGTTCTCTGGGGCCAACGTCCTGACTTTC. The encoded protein is CASARDSPFSGANVLTF.